The T cell receptor (beta chain) described here comes from a study of early T cells in non-severe SARS-CoV-2 infection. Study outcomes and limitations: Matching with VDJdb favored anti-spike CD8 responses (missing private and CD4 specificities).

Attachment of unique molecular identifiers was made to individual cDNA molecules. From the 5' RACE reads, TCRdb called clonotypes with MiXCR, one entry per CDR3 protein. The sample records roughly 64,000 distinct CDR3 sequences, around 14% being singletons. This clonotype was seen a single time. As yet, its antigen is unknown. Sequenced: whole blood. The sequence was obtained from an adult who was a healthcare worker with PCR-confirmed SARS-CoV-2 infection or an uninfected control (not recorded which).

The CDR3 DNA is TGCGCCAGCAGCCTGGATGGGCAGAACTATGGCTACACCTTC. The encoded protein is CASSLDGQNYGYTF. The gene calls are TRBV5-1 and TRBJ1-2; D gene uncertain. CDR3 length: 14 amino acids. Between the trimmed V and J ends, which lost 4 bases and 2 bases, there was a span of 12 bases. Germline CDR1 and CDR2: SGHRS and YFSETQ.